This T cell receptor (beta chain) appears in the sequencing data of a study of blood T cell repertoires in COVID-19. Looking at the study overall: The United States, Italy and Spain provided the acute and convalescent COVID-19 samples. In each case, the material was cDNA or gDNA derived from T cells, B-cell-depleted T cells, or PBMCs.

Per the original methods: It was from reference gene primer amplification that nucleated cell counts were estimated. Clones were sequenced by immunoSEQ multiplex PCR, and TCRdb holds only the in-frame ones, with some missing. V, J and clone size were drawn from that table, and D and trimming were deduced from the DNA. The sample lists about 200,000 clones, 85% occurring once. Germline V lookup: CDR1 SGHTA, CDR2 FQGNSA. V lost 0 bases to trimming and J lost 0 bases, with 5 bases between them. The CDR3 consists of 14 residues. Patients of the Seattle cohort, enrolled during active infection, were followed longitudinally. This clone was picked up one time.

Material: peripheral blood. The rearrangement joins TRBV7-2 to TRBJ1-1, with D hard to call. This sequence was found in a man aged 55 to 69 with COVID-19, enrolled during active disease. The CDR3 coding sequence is TGTGCCAGCAGCTTAGCGCCGGTGAACACTGAAGCTTTCTTT. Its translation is CASSLAPVNTEAFF.